These 24 T cell receptor beta chains came from one sample sequenced in a study of T-cell memory formation after mild COVID-19. TCRdb itself ran the 5' RACE reads through MiXCR, one entry per CDR3 protein. The data show about 88,000 distinct CDR3 sequences, with around 25% seen just once and about 40% held by the top ten. What was sequenced was PBMCs or a T cell subset sorted from them (not recorded which). The receptors were gathered from a young man who had mild COVID-19 (a few samples of this study predate the infection). Cell type and time point are not known.

The chain couples TRBV6-2 or TRBV6-3 to TRBJ1-4; 7 bases match TRBD1. V shed 4 bases and J 8 bases; nucleotides not matched to a gene: 7. CDR3 size: 14 residues. CDR1 MNHEY and CDR2 SVGEGT come from the germline V gene. Written as DNA, the CDR3 is TGTGCCAGCAGTTTGACAGGGTTTGTGGAAAAACTGTTTTTT. Its protein is CASSLTGFVEKLFF.

This clonotype was counted many times. V is TRBV23-1 and J is TRBJ2-1; D gene uncertain. TRBV23-1 counts as an open reading frame of uncertain function. This CDR3 has 15 amino acids. V lost 0 bases and J lost 10, with 16 bases in between. CDR3 in DNA: TGCGCCAGCAGTCAATCGAGGCCAGGTTCCGACGAGCAGTTCTTC. Its protein is CASSQSRPGSDEQFF.

This chain joins TRBV15 and TRBJ1-6, with D unclear. This CDR3 has 14 residues. Trimming removed 5 bases at V and 5 bases at J, with 10 bases between. Germline CDR1 and CDR2: LNHNV and YYDKDF (reference sequence). CDR3 loop: CATSQRRDNSPLHF. CDR3 nucleotide sequence: TGTGCCACCAGCCAGCGACGGGATAATTCACCCCTCCACTTT.

The sample holds one count of this clonotype. The V and J genes are TRBV5-5 and TRBJ1-2, with TRBD1 matching 9 bases. The ends lost 4 bases at V and 6 bases at J; junction bases unmatched: 7. There are 14 residues in the CDR3. Germline CDR1 SGHKS, CDR2 YYEKEE (reference sequence). The CDR3 DNA reads TGTGCCAGCAGCGCGGGACAGGGCGGTAATGGCTACACCTTC. Protein product: CASSAGQGGNGYTF.

There are a few counts of this clonotype. This chain uses TRBV6-2 or TRBV6-3 with TRBJ1-2, with 9 nucleotides matching TRBD1. The germline gives CDR1 MNHEY, CDR2 SVGEGT. The CDR3 spans 16 residues. V was clipped by 6 bases and J by 7 bases; unmatched bases: 15. The CDR3: CASSDLQGANGPGYTF. The CDR3 DNA is TGTGCCAGCAGCGATTTACAGGGGGCGAACGGCCCTGGCTACACCTTC.

This clonotype turned up a few times. The rearrangement links TRBV12-5 to TRBJ2-1; TRBD1 aligns across 7 bases. V lost 7 bases to trimming and J lost 6 bases; unmatched junction nucleotides: 9. Germline V lookup: CDR1 LGHNT, CDR2 FRNRAP. The CDR3 covers 14 residues. The CDR3 sequence is CASAPGDRVNEQFF. In nucleotides, the CDR3 is TGTGCTAGTGCCCCCGGTGACAGGGTCAATGAGCAGTTCTTC. The whole variable domain, remainder taken from reference TRBV12-5 and TRBJ2-1, is DARVTQTPRHKVTEMGQEVTMRCQPILGHNTVFWYRQTMMQGLELLAYFRNRAPLDDSGMPKDRFSAEMPDATLATLKIQPSEPRDSAVYFCASAPGDRVNEQFFGPGTRLTVL.

The chain combines TRBV12-3 or TRBV12-4 with TRBJ1-1; D possibly corresponds to TRBD1 (5 bases). This CDR3 is built from 12 residues. V lost 4 bases and J lost 6, with 9 bases in between. In nucleotides, the CDR3 is TGTGCCAGCAGTTCCAGGGTCCCTGAAGCTTTCTTT. Its translation: CASSSRVPEAFF.

This clonotype was counted a few times. The rearrangement joins TRBV27 to TRBJ1-2; weak D call: TRBD1 (5 bases). Germline-derived CDR1 and CDR2 are MNHEY and SMNVEV (reference sequence). The CDR3 is 16 amino acids. Trimming cost V 4 bases and J 2 bases, with 17 bases left between them. In DNA, the CDR3 is TGTGCCAGCAGTTCCCCCTCCAGGGAAAAAAACTATGGCTACACCTTC. It specifies CASSSPSREKNYGYTF.

The CDR3 loop reads CASSRSGGFRGTDTQYF. The CDR3 bases are TGTGCCAGCAGCCGCAGCGGGGGGTTCCGAGGCACAGATACGCAGTATTTT. The chain links TRBV6-2 or TRBV6-3 to TRBJ2-3, with TRBD2 matching 9 bases. CDR1 MNHEY and CDR2 SVGEGT come from the germline V gene. V lost 6 bases, J lost 1 base, and 11 bases stayed unmatched. The CDR3 covers 17 residues.

The rearrangement uses TRBV5-5 and TRBJ2-5; TRBD2 matches 9 bases. Trimming took 1 base from V and 0 from J; bases not matched to a gene: 4. CDR3 length: 16 amino acids. Germline values: CDR1 SGHKS, CDR2 YYEKEE (reference sequence). The CDR3 DNA reads TGTGCCAGCAGCTTGAGGTTAGCGGGGGACCAAGAGACCCAGTACTTC. Translation: CASSLRLAGDQETQYF.

This chain links TRBV7-2 with TRBJ1-2; TRBD1 aligns across 7 bases. Germline CDR1 and CDR2: SGHTA and FQGNSA. With V trimmed by 5 bases and J by 8 bases, 14 bases remained unmatched. This CDR3 spans 15 amino acids. The CDR3 bases are TGTGCCAGCAGCCGCCTACAGGGGCGTCTTTGGGGCTACACCTTC. This translates into CASSRLQGRLWGYTF. The complete variable domain, with remaining parts taken from reference TRBV7-2 and TRBJ1-2, reads GAGVSQSPSNKVTEKGKDVELRCDPISGHTALYWYRQSLGQGLEFLIYFQGNSAPDKSGLPSDRFSAERTGGSVSTLTIQRTQQEDSAVYLCASSRLQGRLWGYTFGSGTRLTVV.

The J gene is TRBJ1-2, the V gene TRBV4-2; 8 nucleotides align to TRBD1. Trimming took 6 bases from V and 4 from J; bases not matched to a gene: 10. CDR3 length: 15 amino acids. Per germline, CDR1 LGHNA and CDR2 YNFKEQ. In nucleotides, the CDR3 is TGTGCCAGCAGGGTTACCGGGACAGGTCTCTATGGCTACACCTTC. Protein product: CASRVTGTGLYGYTF.

This chain links TRBV9 with TRBJ1-5; TRBD1 is a possible D gene (5 bases). Germline V lookup: CDR1 SGDLS, CDR2 YYNGEE. Trimming removed 1 base from V and 2 bases from J, with 10 bases in between. The CDR3 covers 15 residues. Here the CDR3 reads CASSVTAGRNQPQHF. The CDR3, as DNA: TGTGCCAGCAGCGTAACAGCAGGGCGCAATCAGCCCCAGCATTTT.

The chain employs TRBV29-1 and TRBJ2-5, with 9 bases lining up with TRBD2. The V and J ends lost 3 bases and 2 bases, in that order; junction bases with no gene match: 7. CDR3 length: 15 amino acids. Germline CDR1 SQVTM, CDR2 ANQGSEA. This CDR3 reads CSVDGLAGMQETQYF. The CDR3 nucleotides read TGCAGCGTTGATGGGCTAGCGGGGATGCAAGAGACCCAGTACTTC.

The chain joins TRBV18 to TRBJ2-5, with D unresolved. CDR3 size: 14 residues. Trimming left V 6 bases short and J 4 bases short, with 15 bases between. CDR1 is KGHSH and CDR2 is LQKENI in the germline V gene. CDR3 bases: TGTGCCAGCTCCGACCCGCGAGTTGGAGAGACCCAGTACTTC. Translation gives CASSDPRVGETQYF.

The J gene is TRBJ1-3, the V gene TRBV4-3; unclear D gene. Looked up from germline, CDR1 is LGHNA and CDR2 is YSLEER. With 4 bases removed from V and 0 bases from J, the gap between germline ends came to 22 bases. The CDR3 spans 19 residues. CDR3 coding DNA: TGCGCCAGCAGCCCAAGTTCTTGGCAGAACAAAGTCTCTGGAAACACCATATATTTT. Translated: CASSPSSWQNKVSGNTIYF.

J is TRBJ2-1 and V is TRBV7-9; 9 nucleotides line up with TRBD1. Germline V gene sequence: CDR1 SEHNR, CDR2 FQNEAQ (reference sequence). After removal of 4 bases from V and 3 bases from J, the junction contained 1 base not matched to a gene. This CDR3 region has 14 residues. For the CDR3, the DNA is TGTGCCAGCAGCTGGACAGGGGACTACAATGAGCAGTTCTTC. Translation: CASSWTGDYNEQFF.

In this sample, this clonotype turned up a few times. This chain joins TRBV7-9 and TRBJ2-7; D remains ambiguous. The CDR3 has 12 amino acids. Trimming left V 1 base short and J 3 bases short, with 4 bases between. CDR1 is SEHNR, CDR2 FQNEAQ, per germline (reference sequence). This CDR3 reads CASSLDIYEQYF. The CDR3 DNA sequence: TGTGCCAGCAGCTTAGATATCTACGAGCAGTACTTC.

This clonotype was recorded at least ten times. The chain is built from TRBV5-1 and TRBJ1-1; TRBD1 might be the D (5 bases). This CDR3 has 14 amino acids. Trimming left V 0 bases short and J 2 bases short, with 8 bases between. Per the germline V gene, CDR1 is SGHRS and CDR2 is YFSETQ. CDR3 bases: TGCGCCAGCAGCTTGGGGCGGGGCAACACTGAAGCTTTCTTT. Its protein is CASSLGRGNTEAFF. Full variable domain (rest looked up from reference TRBV5-1 and TRBJ1-1): KAGVTQTPRYLIKTRGQQVTLSCSPISGHRSVSWYQQTPGQGLQFLFEYFSETQRNKGNFPGRFSGRQFSNSRSEMNVSTLELGDSALYLCASSLGRGNTEAFFGQGTRLTVV.

This clonotype turned up a few times. The CDR3 DNA reads as TGCGCCAGCAGCCCGGGACAGTTTCACACCGGGGAGCTGTTTTTT. This sequence encodes CASSPGQFHTGELFF. This chain uses TRBV5-1 with TRBJ2-2; 7 bases are a match to TRBD1. There are 15 residues in the CDR3. Germline CDR1 and CDR2: SGHRS and YFSETQ. The V and J ends lost 4 bases and 3 bases, in that order; junction bases with no gene match: 6.

This clonotype was seen more than once but under ten times. V and J are TRBV11-2 and TRBJ2-5, with D perhaps TRBD2 (5 bases). Germline CDR1 reads SGHAT; CDR2 reads FQNNGV. This CDR3 contains 16 residues. V lost 2 bases and J lost 1, with 14 bases in between. The CDR3 is CASSLFLADGQETQYF. The CDR3 region has the DNA TGTGCCAGCAGCTTATTCCTAGCCGACGGCCAAGAGACCCAGTACTTC.

There are a few counts of this clonotype. V usage is TRBV19 and J usage is TRBJ2-2; D is perhaps TRBD1 (5 bases). This CDR3 has 14 amino acids. V was cut by 3 bases and J by 1 base, with 6 bases left in between. In germline, CDR1 is LNHDA, CDR2 SQIVND (reference sequence). In nucleotides, the CDR3 is TGTGCCAGTAGTATTGGACAGAACACCGGGGAGCTGTTTTTT. Translation gives CASSIGQNTGELFF.

The chain combines TRBV12-3 or TRBV12-4 with TRBJ2-4; D could derive from TRBD1 or TRBD2 (7 bases each). V gave up 5 bases and J gave up 7 bases, with 15 bases separating them. This CDR3 is 14 amino acids long. The CDR3 coding sequence is TGTGCCAGCAGTCCCTTGGGAGGGGGCAACATTCAGTACTTC. It codes for CASSPLGGGNIQYF.

This clonotype has a single count. This chain uses TRBV6-5 with TRBJ1-5; D is undetermined. The germline gives CDR1 MNHEY, CDR2 SVGAGI. The CDR3 covers 14 residues. V was cut by 4 bases and J by 2 bases, with 9 bases left in between. CDR3 sequence: CASSSQRGNQPQHF. In nucleotides, the CDR3 is TGTGCCAGCAGTTCCCAGAGAGGCAATCAGCCCCAGCATTTT.